This TCR beta chain derives from a study of tumour-infiltrating T cells in Burkitt lymphoma. Whole-study context: Productive clonality predicted overall and progression-free survival.

Clones were read by immunoSEQ multiplex PCR, and TCRdb kept only the in-frame ones, dropping some. In the table there are 5,000 or so clones, under 25% of which are singletons. CDR1 is MDHEN, CDR2 SYDVKM, per germline. The CDR3 has 13 amino acids. V lost 7 bases, J lost 3 bases, and 13 bases lay in between. Sequenced: tumor tissue. V usage is TRBV28 and J usage is TRBJ2-7; D is perhaps TRBD1 or TRBD2 (5 bases each). The sequence was obtained from a human donor with diffuse large B-cell lymphoma. CDR3 residues: CASMPGPFYEQYF. The DNA of the CDR3 is TGTGCCAGCATGCCGGGACCGTTCTACGAGCAGTACTTC.